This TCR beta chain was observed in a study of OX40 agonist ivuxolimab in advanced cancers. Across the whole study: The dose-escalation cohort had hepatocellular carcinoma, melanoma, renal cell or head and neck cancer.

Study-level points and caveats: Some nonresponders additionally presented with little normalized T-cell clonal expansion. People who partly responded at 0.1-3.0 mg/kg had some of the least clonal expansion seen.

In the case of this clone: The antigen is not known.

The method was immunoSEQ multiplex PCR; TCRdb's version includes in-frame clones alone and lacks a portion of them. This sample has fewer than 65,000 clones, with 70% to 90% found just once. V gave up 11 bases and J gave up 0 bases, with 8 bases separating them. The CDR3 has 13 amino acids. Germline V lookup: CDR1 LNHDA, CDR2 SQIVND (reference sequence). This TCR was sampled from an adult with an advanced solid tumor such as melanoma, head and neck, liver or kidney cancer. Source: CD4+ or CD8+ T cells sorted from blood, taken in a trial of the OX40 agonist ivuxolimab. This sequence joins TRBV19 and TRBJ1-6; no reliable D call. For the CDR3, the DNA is TGTGCCGTAGAGGGCTCCTATAATTCACCCCTCCACTTT. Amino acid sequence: CAVEGSYNSPLHF.